Following are 10 T cell receptor beta chains from one sample sequenced in a study of cytomegalovirus exposure and HLA in healthy donors. Profiled with immunoSEQ multiplex PCR; TCRdb holds only in-frame clones, not every one. The sample yields some 150,000 clones, about 89% seen once. The sequencing input was PBMCs. These receptors all come from a woman aged 18-35 years in good health and CMV-seropositive.

This clone was counted between two and nine times. This sequence joins TRBV15 and TRBJ2-3; 7 bases align to TRBD1. V lost 3 bases to trimming and J lost 0 bases; unmatched junction nucleotides: 9. Germline CDR1 and CDR2: LNHNV and YYDKDF (reference sequence). The CDR3 is 17 residues long. CDR3 sequence reads: CATSRDRQKNSTDTQYF. The CDR3 bases are TGTGCCACCAGCAGGGACAGGCAGAAAAATAGCACAGATACGCAGTATTTT.

This chain uses TRBV10-3 with TRBJ2-5; D perhaps matches TRBD1 (6 bases). The germline V and J ends were trimmed by 2 bases and 0 bases, with 10 bases remaining between them. CDR3 length: 15 amino acids. CDR1 and CDR2 from the germline V gene are ENHRY and SYGVKD. In nucleotides, the CDR3 is TGTGCCATCAGTGAGCCGGGACACCACCAAGAGACCCAGTACTTC. Translated, it gives CAISEPGHHQETQYF.

This clone was recorded many times. The rearrangement joins TRBV5-4 to TRBJ1-2; D might be TRBD1 (6 bases). Germline V gene data show CDR1 as SGHNT and CDR2 as YYREEE (reference sequence). V was cut by 4 bases and J by 4 bases, with 11 bases left in between. The CDR3 runs to 13 residues. CDR3 protein: CASSGGRGYGYTF. As DNA, the CDR3 is TGTGCCAGCAGCGGGGGCAGGGGCTATGGCTACACCTTC. Filled out from reference TRBV5-4 and TRBJ1-2, the complete variable domain reads ETGVTQSPTHLIKTRGQQVTLRCSSQSGHNTVSWYQQALGQGPQFIFQYYREEENGRGNFPPRFSGLQFPNYSSELNVNALELDDSALYLCASSGGRGYGYTFGSGTRLTVV.

This chain connects TRBV6-1 to TRBJ2-1, with 8 bases fitting TRBD2. Per the germline V gene, CDR1 is MNHNS and CDR2 is SASEGT. V lost 6 bases to trimming and J lost 0 bases; unmatched junction nucleotides: 4. CDR3 length: 15 residues. CDR3 region: CASSLLADSYNEQFF. DNA of the CDR3: TGTGCCAGCAGCTTACTAGCGGACTCCTACAATGAGCAGTTCTTC.

The chain carries TRBV7-3 and TRBJ2-7, with TRBD1 as a possible D gene (6 bases). Germline lookup yields CDR1 SGHTA and CDR2 FQGTGA. CDR3 size: 13 residues. V shed 5 bases and J shed 5 bases, with 13 bases lying between them. The chain's CDR3 is CASSLQQGHEQYF. CDR3 in DNA: TGTGCCAGCAGCCTCCAACAGGGCCACGAGCAGTACTTC. Full variable domain (missing parts from reference TRBV7-3 and TRBJ2-7): GAGVSQTPSNKVTEKGKYVELRCDPISGHTALYWYRQSLGQGPEFLIYFQGTGAADDSGLPNDRFFAVRPEGSVSTLKIQRTERGDSAVYLCASSLQQGHEQYFGPGTRLTVT.

This rearrangement joins TRBV25-1 to TRBJ1-4; TRBD1 matches at 9 bases. V lost 6 bases and J lost 8; bases outside the gene matches: 7. Germline CDR1 is MGHDK and CDR2 is SYGVNS. This CDR3 contains 14 residues. The CDR3: CASRGTGPDEKLFF. The DNA for the CDR3 is TGTGCCAGCAGGGGGACAGGGCCAGACGAAAAACTGTTTTTT. Using reference TRBV25-1 and TRBJ1-4 for the parts outside the CDR3, the full variable domain is EADIYQTPRYLVIGTGKKITLECSQTMGHDKMYWYQQDPGMELHLIHYSYGVNSTEKGDLSSESTVSRIRTEHFPLTLESARPSHTSQYLCASRGTGPDEKLFFGSGTQLSVL.

The rearrangement joins TRBV30 to TRBJ2-5, with a possible D match to TRBD2 (6 bases). Per germline, CDR1 GTSNPN and CDR2 SVGIG (reference sequence). V was trimmed by 2 bases and J by 2 bases, leaving 21 bases between them. This CDR3 has 17 amino acids. The CDR3 DNA reads as TGTGCCTGGAGTCCCGCTGTGGGGCTAGCGCTACAAGAGACCCAGTACTTC. Encoded protein: CAWSPAVGLALQETQYF.

The rearrangement uses TRBV6-5 and TRBJ1-5; D may be TRBD1 (5 bases). Germline V gene data show CDR1 as MNHEY and CDR2 as SVGAGI. The CDR3 is 15 amino acids. V lost 2 bases to trimming and J lost 3 bases, with 11 bases between them. The CDR3 protein is CASSYAAGNNQPQHF. In nucleotides, the CDR3 is TGTGCCAGCAGTTACGCCGCAGGGAACAATCAGCCCCAGCATTTT.

The chain combines TRBV7-2 with TRBJ2-5; D remains unclear. CDR3 length: 13 amino acids. Germline-derived CDR1 and CDR2 are SGHTA and FQGNSA. Deletions cut 2 bases from V and 1 base from J, with 5 bases between. In DNA form, the CDR3 reads TGTGCCAGCAGCTTAAAGAGCCAAGAGACCCAGTACTTC. This encodes CASSLKSQETQYF.

This clone was seen just once. The junction departs from germline at one end; a sequencing error may be responsible. The rearrangement uses TRBV11-1 and TRBJ2-2; 10 bases map to TRBD2. Germline loops: CDR1 SGHAT, CDR2 FQDESV (reference sequence). This CDR3 is built from 15 residues. The chain's CDR3 is CASSLAGGNTGELFF. CDR3 coding DNA: TGTGCCAGCAGTTTAGCGGGAGGGAACACCGGGGAGCTGTTTTTT.